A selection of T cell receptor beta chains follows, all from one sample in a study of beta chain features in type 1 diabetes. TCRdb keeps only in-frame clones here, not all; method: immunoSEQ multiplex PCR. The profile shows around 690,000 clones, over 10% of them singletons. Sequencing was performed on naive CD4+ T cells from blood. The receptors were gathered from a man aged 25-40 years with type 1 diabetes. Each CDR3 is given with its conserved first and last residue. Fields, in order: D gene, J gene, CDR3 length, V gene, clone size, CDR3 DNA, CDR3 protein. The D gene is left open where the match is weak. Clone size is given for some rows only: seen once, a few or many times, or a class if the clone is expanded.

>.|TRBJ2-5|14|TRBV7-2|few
TGTGCCAGCAGCTTCTCCAGGACACAAGAGACCCAGTACTTC
CASSFSRTQETQYF
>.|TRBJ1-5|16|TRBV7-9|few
TGTGCCAGCAGCTCAGGAACGGCGAGCGGCAATCAGCCCCAGCATTTT
CASSSGTASGNQPQHF
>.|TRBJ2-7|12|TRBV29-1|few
TGCAGCGTTGGGACCCCCGGCTACGAGCAGTACTTC
CSVGTPGYEQYF
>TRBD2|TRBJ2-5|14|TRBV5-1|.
TGCGCCAGCAGCGCGGGGACTAACCAAGAGACCCAGTACTTC
CASSAGTNQETQYF
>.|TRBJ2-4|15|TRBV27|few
TGTGCCAGCAGTTCTTTGGGATTAGCCAAAAACATTCAGTACTTC
CASSSLGLAKNIQYF
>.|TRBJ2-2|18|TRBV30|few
TGTGCCTGGAGTGTCCATTTAACCGATAGGGGGTGGACCGGGGAGCTGTTTTTT
CAWSVHLTDRGWTGELFF
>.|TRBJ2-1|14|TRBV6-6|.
TGTGCCAGCAGTTACCCCGACAGGCACAATGAGCAGTTCTTC
CASSYPDRHNEQFF
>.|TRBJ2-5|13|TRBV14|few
TGTGCCAGCAGCCGTGGGTACCAAGAGACCCAGTACTTC
CASSRGYQETQYF
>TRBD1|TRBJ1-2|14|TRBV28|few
TGTGCCAGCAGTCCCCAGGACAGGGGGGTTGGCTACACCTTC
CASSPQDRGVGYTF
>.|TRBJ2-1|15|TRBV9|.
TGTGCCAGCAGCCCGCTGGGGATGGCATACAATGAGCAGTTCTTC
CASSPLGMAYNEQFF
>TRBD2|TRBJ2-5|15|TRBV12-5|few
TGTGCTAGTGGTTTGGAATTAGCGGGGGAAGAGACCCAGTACTTC
CASGLELAGEETQYF
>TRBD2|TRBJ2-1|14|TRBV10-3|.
TGTGCCATCAGGAATAGCGGGGGAGGGGATGAGCAGTTCTTC
CAIRNSGGGDEQFF
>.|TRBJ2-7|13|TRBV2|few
TGTGCCAGCAGTGAAGGTACCCGTCGGGAGCAGTACTTC
CASSEGTRREQYF
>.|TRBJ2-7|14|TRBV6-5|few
TGTGCCAGCAGTTACTCGGCAGGGGCCTACGAGCAGTACTTC
CASSYSAGAYEQYF
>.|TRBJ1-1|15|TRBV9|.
TGTGCCAGCAGCGTAGGCCTCCCGGGGGTAGGTGAAGCTTTCTTT
CASSVGLPGVGEAFF
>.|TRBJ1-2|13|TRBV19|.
TGTGCCAGTAGCCTACGGGGCATAGATGGCTACACCTTC
CASSLRGIDGYTF
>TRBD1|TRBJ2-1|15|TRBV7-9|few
TGTGCCAGCAGTTTCGGACAGGGGAGGCACAATGAGCAGTTCTTC
CASSFGQGRHNEQFF
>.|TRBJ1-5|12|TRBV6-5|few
TGTGCCAGCAGTGAATGGGAGCAGCCCCAGCATTTT
CASSEWEQPQHF
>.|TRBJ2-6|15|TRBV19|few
TGTGCCAGTAGTATGGTCAGGGCTGGGGCCAACGTCCTGACTTTC
CASSMVRAGANVLTF
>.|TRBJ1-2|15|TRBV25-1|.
TGTGCCAGCAGTGATGAGGGCGGCCCGGGCTATGGCTACACCTTC
CASSDEGGPGYGYTF
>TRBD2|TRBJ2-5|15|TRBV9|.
TGTGCCAGCAGCGTAGAGATAGCGGGGGGAGAGACCCAGTACTTC
CASSVEIAGGETQYF
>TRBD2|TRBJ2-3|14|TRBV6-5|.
TGTGCCAGCAGTTTGGCGGGGAGGGTAGATACGCAGTATTTT
CASSLAGRVDTQYF
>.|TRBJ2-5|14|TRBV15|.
TGTGCCACCAGCAGAGTCGGGTTCCAAGAGACCCAGTACTTC
CATSRVGFQETQYF
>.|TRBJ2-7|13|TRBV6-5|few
TGTGCCAGCAGATACGACAGAACCTACGAGCAGTACTTC
CASRYDRTYEQYF
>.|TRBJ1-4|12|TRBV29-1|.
TGCAGCGTTGGGGAGCCCAGCGGAAAACTGTTTTTT
CSVGEPSGKLFF
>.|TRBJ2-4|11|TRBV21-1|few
TGTGCCAGCAGTTTCCGGACATGGGAGTACTTC
CASSFRTWEYF
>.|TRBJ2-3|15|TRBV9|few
TGTGCCAGCAGCGTAGGGAGCACCAGCACAGATACGCAGTATTTT
CASSVGSTSTDTQYF
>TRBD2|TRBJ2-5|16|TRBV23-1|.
TGCGCCAGCAGTCCCCTACGCCGGGAGGAACAAGAGACCCAGTACTTC
CASSPLRREEQETQYF
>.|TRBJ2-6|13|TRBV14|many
TGTGCCAGCAGGATGGCTGGGGCCAACGTCCTGACTTTC
CASRMAGANVLTF
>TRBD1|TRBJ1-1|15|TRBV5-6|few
TGTGCCAGCAGCTCCCTACGACAGGGCATCACTGAAGCTTTCTTT
CASSSLRQGITEAFF
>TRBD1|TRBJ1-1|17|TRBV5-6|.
TGTGCCAGCAGCCGGGCTGTAAGGGGGCAAATGAACACTGAAGCTTTCTTT
CASSRAVRGQMNTEAFF
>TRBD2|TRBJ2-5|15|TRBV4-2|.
TGTGCCAGCAGCCAACAACTAGCGGAGGAAGAGACCCAGTACTTC
CASSQQLAEEETQYF
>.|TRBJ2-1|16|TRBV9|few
TGTGCCAGCAGCGGTACAGGTTGGGGTGTCTACAATGAGCAGTTCTTC
CASSGTGWGVYNEQFF
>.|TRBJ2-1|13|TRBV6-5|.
TGTGCCAGCAGTTTAGTCCCCGTCGGTGAGCAGTTCTTC
CASSLVPVGEQFF
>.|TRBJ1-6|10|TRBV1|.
TGCACCAGCAGCCAGAAGACCCTCCACTTT
CTSSQKTLHF